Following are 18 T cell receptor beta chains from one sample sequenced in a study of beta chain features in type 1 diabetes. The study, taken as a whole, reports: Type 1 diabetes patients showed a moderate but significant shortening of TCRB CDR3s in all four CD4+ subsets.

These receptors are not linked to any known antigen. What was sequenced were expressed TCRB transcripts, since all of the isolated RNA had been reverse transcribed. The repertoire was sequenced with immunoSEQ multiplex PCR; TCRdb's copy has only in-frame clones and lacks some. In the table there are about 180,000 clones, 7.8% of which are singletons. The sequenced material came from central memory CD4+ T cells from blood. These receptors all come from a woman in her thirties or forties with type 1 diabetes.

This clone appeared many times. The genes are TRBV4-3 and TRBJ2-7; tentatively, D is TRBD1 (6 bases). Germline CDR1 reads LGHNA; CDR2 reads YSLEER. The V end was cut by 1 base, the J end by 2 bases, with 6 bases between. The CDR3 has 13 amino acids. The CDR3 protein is CASSQGQAYEQYF. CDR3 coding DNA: TGCGCCAGCAGCCAAGGACAGGCCTACGAGCAGTACTTC.

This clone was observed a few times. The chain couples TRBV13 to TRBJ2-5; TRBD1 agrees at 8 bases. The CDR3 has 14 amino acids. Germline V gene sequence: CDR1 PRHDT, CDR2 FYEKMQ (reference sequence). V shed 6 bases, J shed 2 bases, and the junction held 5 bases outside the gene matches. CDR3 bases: TGTGCCAGCAGTCGGACAGGGTTACAAGAGACCCAGTACTTC. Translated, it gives CASSRTGLQETQYF.

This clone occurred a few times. The CDR3 is CASSSGSPGETQYF. For the CDR3, the DNA is TGTGCCAGCAGCTCCGGTTCTCCGGGGGAGACCCAGTACTTC. The gene calls are TRBV9 and TRBJ2-5; D might be TRBD2 (5 bases). The CDR3 consists of 14 residues. Germline-derived CDR1 and CDR2 are SGDLS and YYNGEE. The germline V and J ends were trimmed by 4 bases and 5 bases, with 15 bases remaining between them.

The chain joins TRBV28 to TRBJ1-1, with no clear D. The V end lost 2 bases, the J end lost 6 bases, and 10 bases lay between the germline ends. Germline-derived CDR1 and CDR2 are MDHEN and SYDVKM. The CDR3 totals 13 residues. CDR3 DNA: TGTGCCAGCAGTTTAGACCCAGCGGCTGAAGCTTTCTTT. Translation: CASSLDPAAEAFF. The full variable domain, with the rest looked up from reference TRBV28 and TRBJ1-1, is DVKVTQSSRYLVKRTGEKVFLECVQDMDHENMFWYRQDPGLGLRLIYFSYDVKMKEKGDIPEGYSVSREKKERFSLILESASTNQTSMYLCASSLDPAAEAFFGQGTRLTVV.

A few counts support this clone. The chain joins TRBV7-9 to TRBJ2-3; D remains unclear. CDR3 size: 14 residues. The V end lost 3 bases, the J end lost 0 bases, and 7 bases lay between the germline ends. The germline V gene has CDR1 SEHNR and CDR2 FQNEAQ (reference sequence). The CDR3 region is CASSFLSSTDTQYF. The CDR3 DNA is TGTGCCAGCAGCTTTCTGAGTAGCACAGATACGCAGTATTTT.

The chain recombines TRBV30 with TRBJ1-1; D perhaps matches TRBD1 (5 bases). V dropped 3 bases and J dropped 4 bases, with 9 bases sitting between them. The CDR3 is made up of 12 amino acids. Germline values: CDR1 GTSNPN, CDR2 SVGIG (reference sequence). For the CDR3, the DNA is TGTGCCTGGAGGGGGCAGGGCACTGAAGCTTTCTTT. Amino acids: CAWRGQGTEAFF.

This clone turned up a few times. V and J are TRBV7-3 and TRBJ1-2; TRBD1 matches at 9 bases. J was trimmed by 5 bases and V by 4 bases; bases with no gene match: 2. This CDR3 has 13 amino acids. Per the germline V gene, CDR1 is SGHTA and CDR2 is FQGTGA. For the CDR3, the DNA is TGTGCCAGCAGCTCGGGACAGGGATATGGCTACACCTTC. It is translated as CASSSGQGYGYTF. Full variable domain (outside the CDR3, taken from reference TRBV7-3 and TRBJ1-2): GAGVSQTPSNKVTEKGKYVELRCDPISGHTALYWYRQSLGQGPEFLIYFQGTGAADDSGLPNDRFFAVRPEGSVSTLKIQRTERGDSAVYLCASSSGQGYGYTFGSGTRLTVV.

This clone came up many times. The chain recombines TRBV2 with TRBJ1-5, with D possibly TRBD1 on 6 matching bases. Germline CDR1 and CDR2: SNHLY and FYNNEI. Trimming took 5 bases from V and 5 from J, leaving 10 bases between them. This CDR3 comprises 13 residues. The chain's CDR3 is CASSWDTDQPQHF. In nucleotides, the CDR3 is TGTGCCAGCAGTTGGGACACAGATCAGCCCCAGCATTTT.

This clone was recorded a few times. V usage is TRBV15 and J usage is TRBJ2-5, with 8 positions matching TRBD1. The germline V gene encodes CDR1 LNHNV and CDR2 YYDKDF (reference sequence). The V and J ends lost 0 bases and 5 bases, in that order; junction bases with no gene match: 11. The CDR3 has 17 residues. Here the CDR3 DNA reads TGTGCCACCAGCAGAGATGGGGCAGGGGGCGTGAGGGAGACCCAGTACTTC. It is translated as CATSRDGAGGVRETQYF.

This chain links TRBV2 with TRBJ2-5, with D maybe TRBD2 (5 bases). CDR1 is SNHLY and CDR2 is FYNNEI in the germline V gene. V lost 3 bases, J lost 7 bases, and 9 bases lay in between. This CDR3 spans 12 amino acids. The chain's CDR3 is CASSDGLSTQYF. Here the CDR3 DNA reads TGTGCCAGCAGTGATGGACTGTCGACCCAGTACTTC. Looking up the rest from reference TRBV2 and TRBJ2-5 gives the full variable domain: EPEVTQTPSHQVTQMGQEVILRCVPISNHLYFYWYRQILGQKVEFLVSFYNNEISEKSEIFDDQFSVERPDGSNFTLKIRSTKLEDSAMYFCASSDGLSTQYFGPGTRLLVL.

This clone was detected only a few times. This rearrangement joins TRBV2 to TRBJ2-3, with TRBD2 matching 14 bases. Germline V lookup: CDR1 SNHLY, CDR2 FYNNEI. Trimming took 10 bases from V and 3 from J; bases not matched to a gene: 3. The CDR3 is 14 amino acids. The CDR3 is CATGTSGGTDTQYF. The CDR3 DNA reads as TGTGCCACCGGGACTAGCGGGGGAACAGATACGCAGTATTTT. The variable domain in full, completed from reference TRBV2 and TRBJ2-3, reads EPEVTQTPSHQVTQMGQEVILRCVPISNHLYFYWYRQILGQKVEFLVSFYNNEISEKSEIFDDQFSVERPDGSNFTLKIRSTKLEDSAMYFCATGTSGGTDTQYFGPGTRLTVL.

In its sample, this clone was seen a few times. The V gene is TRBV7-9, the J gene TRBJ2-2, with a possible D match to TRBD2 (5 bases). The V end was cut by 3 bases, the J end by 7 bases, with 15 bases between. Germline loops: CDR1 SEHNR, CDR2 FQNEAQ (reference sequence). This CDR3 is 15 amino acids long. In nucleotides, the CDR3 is TGTGCCAGCAGCTTTGGAGGTTTAGACGGCGGGGAGCTGTTTTTT. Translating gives CASSFGGLDGGELFF.

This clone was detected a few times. CDR3 nucleotides: TGTGCCAGCAGTACGGACAGGGACAATGGCTACACCTTC. This codes for CASSTDRDNGYTF. This rearrangement joins TRBV11-2 to TRBJ1-2, with TRBD1 identical over 8 bases. The junction had 6 bases not matched to a gene; V was cut back by 6 bases and J by 6 bases. The CDR3 spans 13 residues. CDR1 is SGHAT and CDR2 is FQNNGV in the germline V gene.

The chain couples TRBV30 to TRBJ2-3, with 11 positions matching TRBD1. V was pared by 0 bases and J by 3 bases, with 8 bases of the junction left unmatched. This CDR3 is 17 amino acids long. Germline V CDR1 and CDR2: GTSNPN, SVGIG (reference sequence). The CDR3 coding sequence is TGTGCCTGGAGTGTACGACGGACAGGGGGCTTAACAGATACGCAGTATTTT. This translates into CAWSVRRTGGLTDTQYF.

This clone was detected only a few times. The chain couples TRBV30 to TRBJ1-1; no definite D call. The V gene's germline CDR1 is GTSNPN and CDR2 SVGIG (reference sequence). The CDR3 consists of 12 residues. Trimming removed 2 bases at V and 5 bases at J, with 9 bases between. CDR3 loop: CAWSPTGTEAFF. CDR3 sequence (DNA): TGTGCCTGGAGTCCTACGGGGACTGAAGCTTTCTTT.

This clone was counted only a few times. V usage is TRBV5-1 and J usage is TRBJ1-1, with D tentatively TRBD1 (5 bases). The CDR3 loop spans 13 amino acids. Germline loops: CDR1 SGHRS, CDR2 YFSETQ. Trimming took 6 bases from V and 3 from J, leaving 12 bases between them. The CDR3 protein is CASMQGPDTEAFF. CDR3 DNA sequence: TGCGCCAGCATGCAGGGTCCGGACACTGAAGCTTTCTTT. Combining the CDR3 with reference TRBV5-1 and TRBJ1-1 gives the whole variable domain KAGVTQTPRYLIKTRGQQVTLSCSPISGHRSVSWYQQTPGQGLQFLFEYFSETQRNKGNFPGRFSGRQFSNSRSEMNVSTLELGDSALYLCASMQGPDTEAFFGQGTRLTVV.

The CDR3 DNA reads TGTGCCAGCAGTGTCAGACAGGGGACTGAAGCTTTCTTT. Translated: CASSVRQGTEAFF. The chain combines TRBV27 with TRBJ1-1; 8 nucleotides line up with TRBD1. CDR1 is MNHEY and CDR2 is SMNVEV in the germline V gene (reference sequence). The CDR3 is 13 residues long. The V and J ends lost 5 bases and 5 bases, in that order; junction bases with no gene match: 4.

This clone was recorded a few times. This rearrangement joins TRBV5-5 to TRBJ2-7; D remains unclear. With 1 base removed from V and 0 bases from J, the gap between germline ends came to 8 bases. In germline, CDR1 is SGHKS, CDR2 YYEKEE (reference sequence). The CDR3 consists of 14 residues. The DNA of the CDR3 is TGTGCCAGCAGCTTGACCCATAGCTCCTACGAGCAGTACTTC. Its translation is CASSLTHSSYEQYF.